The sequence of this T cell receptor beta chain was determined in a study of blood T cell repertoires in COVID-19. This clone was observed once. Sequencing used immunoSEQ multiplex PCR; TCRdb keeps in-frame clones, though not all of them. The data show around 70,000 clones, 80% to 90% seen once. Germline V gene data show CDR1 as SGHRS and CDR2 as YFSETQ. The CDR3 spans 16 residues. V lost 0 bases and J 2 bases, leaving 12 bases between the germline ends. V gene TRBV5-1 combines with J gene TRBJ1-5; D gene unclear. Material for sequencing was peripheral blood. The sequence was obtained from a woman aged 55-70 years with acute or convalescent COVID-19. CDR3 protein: CASSLGFGEGNQPQHF. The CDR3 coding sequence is TGCGCCAGCAGCTTGGGATTTGGGGAGGGCAATCAGCCCCAGCATTTT.